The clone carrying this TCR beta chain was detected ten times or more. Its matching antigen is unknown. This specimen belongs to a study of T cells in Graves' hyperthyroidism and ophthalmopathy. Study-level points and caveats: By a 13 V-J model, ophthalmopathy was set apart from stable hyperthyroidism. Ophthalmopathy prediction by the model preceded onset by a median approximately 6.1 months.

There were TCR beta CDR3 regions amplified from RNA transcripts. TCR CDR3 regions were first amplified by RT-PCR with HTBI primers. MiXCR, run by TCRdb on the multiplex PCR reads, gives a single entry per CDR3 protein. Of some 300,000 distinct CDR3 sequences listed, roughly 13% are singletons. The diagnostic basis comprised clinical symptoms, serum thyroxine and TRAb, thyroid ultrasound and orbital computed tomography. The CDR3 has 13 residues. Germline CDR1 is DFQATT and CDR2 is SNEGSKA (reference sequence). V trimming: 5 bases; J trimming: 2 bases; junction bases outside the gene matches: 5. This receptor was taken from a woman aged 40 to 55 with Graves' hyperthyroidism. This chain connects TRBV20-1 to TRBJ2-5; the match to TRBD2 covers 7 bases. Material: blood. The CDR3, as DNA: TGCAGTGCTTGGGGGAGGGAGCAAGAGACCCAGTACTTC. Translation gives CSAWGREQETQYF.